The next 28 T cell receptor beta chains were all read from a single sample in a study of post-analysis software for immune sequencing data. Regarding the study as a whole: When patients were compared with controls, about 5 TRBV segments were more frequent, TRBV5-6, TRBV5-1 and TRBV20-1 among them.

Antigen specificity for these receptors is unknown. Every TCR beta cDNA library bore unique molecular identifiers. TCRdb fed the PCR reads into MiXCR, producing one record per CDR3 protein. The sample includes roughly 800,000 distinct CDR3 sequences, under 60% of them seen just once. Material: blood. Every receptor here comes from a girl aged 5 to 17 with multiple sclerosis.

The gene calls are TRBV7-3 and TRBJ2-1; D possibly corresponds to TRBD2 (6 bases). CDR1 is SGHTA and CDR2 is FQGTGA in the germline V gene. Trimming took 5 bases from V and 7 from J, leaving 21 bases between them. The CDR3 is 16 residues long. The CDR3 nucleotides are TGTGCCAGCAGCATGAGTTCGGGACTCGCCCGTAATGAGCAGTTCTTC. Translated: CASSMSSGLARNEQFF.

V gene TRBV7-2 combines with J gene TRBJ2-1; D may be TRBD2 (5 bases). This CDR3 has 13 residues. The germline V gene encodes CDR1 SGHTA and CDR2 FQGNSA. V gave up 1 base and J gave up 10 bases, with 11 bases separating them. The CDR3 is CASSLERALEQFF. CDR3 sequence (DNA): TGTGCCAGCAGCTTAGAGAGGGCGCTAGAGCAGTTCTTC.

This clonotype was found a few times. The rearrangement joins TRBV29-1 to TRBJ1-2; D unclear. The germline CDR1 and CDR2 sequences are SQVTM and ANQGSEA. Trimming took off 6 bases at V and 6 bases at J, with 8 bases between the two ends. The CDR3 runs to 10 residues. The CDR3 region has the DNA TGCAGCGTAATCTCGGATGGCTACACCTTC. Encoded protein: CSVISDGYTF.

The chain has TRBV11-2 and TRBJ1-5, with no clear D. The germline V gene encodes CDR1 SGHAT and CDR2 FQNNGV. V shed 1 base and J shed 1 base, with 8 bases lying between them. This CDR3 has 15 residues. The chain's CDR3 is CASSLGPGSNQPQHF. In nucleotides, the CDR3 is TGTGCCAGCAGCTTAGGGCCGGGAAGCAATCAGCCCCAGCATTTT. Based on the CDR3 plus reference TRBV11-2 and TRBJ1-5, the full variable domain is EAGVAQSPRYKIIEKRQSVAFWCNPISGHATLYWYQQILGQGPKLLIQFQNNGVVDDSQLPKDRFSAERLKGVDSTLKIQPAKLEDSAVYLCASSLGPGSNQPQHFGDGTRLSIL.

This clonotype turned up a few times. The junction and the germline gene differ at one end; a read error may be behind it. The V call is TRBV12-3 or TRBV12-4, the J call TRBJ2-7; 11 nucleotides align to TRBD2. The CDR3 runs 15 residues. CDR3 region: CASSSSGRLSYEQYF. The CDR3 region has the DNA TGTGCCAGCAGCTCTAGCGGGAGGCTCTCCTACGAACAGTACTTC.

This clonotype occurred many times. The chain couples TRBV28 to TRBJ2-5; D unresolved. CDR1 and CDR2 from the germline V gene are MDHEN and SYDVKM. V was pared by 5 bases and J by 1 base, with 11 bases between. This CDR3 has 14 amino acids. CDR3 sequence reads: CASSLTGPQETQYF. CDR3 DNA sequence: TGTGCCAGCAGTCTTACCGGGCCCCAAGAGACCCAGTACTTC.

Here the CDR3 reads CASSESGYTGELFF. Here the CDR3 DNA reads TGCGCCAGCAGTGAGTCAGGGTACACCGGGGAGCTGTTTTTT. This chain joins TRBV10-1 and TRBJ2-2; no definite D call. This CDR3 contains 14 residues. Trimming shortened V by 0 bases and J by 3 bases, and 5 bases separated the two germline ends. Germline CDR1 and CDR2: WNHNN and SYGVQD (reference sequence).

CDR3 nucleotides: TGTGCCAGCAGCCGAATTTCCGGGACTAGCGGGGGGAAGTCCTACGAGCAGTACTTC. This translates into CASSRISGTSGGKSYEQYF. The chain combines TRBV7-9 with TRBJ2-7, with 15 bases identical to TRBD2. There are 19 residues in the CDR3. With V trimmed by 5 bases and J by 1 base, 12 bases remained unmatched. Germline V CDR1 and CDR2: SEHNR, FQNEAQ (reference sequence).

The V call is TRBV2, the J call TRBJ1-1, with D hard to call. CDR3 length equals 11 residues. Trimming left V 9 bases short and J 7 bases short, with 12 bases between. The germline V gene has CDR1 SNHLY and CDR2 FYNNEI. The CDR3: CASKSRVEAFF. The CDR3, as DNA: TGTGCCAGTAAGAGCCGGGTTGAAGCTTTCTTT.

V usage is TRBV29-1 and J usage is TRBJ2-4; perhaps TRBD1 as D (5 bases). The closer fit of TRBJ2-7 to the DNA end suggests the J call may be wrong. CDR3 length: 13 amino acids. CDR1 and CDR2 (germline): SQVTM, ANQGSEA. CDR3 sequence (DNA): TGCAGCGTTGGGCAGGGCGAGTCCTACGAGCAGTACTTC. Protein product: CSVGQGESYEQYF.

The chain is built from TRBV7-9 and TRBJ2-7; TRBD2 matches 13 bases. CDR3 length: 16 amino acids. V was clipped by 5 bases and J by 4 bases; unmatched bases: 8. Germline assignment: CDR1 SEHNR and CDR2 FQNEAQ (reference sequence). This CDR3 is CASSPGLAGVLYEQYF. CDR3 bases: TGTGCCAGCAGCCCTGGACTAGCGGGAGTGCTATACGAGCAGTACTTC.

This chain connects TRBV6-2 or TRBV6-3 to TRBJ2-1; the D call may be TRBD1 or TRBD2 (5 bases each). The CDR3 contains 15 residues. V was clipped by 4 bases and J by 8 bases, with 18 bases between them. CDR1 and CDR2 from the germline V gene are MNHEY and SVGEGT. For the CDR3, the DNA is TGTGCCAGCAGTTCCGGGACGTGGTTGTCCGATGAGCAGTTCTTC. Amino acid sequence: CASSSGTWLSDEQFF.

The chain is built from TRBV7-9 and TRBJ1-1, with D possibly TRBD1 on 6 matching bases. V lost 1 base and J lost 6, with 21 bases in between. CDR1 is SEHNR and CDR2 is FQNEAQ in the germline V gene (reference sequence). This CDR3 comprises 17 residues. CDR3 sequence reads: CASSLVGWDIGLAEAFF. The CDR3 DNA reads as TGTGCCAGCAGCTTAGTAGGTTGGGACATAGGTCTTGCTGAAGCTTTCTTT.

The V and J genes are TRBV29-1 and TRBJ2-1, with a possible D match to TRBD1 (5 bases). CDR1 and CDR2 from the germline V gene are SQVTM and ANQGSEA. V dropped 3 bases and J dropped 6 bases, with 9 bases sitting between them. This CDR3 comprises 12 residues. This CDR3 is CSVDTGRNEQFF. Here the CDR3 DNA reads TGCAGCGTTGATACAGGTCGCAATGAGCAGTTCTTC.

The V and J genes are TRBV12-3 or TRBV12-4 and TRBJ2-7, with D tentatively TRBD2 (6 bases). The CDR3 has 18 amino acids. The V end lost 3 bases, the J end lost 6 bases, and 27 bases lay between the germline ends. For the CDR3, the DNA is TGTGCCAGCAGTTTTAGAGCAGCCGGCGGGGTCCGAGGGAGCGAGCAGTACTTC. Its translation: CASSFRAAGGVRGSEQYF.

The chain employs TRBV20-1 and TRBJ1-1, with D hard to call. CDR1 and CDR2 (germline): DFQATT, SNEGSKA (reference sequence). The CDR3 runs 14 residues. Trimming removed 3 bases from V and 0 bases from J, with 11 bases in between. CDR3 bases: TGCAGTGCTAGTTTCGGCACCTTGAACACTGAAGCTTTCTTT. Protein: CSASFGTLNTEAFF.

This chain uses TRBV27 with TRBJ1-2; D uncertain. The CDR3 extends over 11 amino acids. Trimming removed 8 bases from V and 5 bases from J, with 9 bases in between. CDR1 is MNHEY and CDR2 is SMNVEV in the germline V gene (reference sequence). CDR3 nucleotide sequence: TGTGCCAGCGGCACAGAGTATGGCTACACCTTC. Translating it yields CASGTEYGYTF.

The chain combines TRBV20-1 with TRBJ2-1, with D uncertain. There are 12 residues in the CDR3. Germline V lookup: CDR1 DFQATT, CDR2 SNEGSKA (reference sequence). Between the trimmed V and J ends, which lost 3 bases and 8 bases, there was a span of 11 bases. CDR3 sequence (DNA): TGCAGTGCTAGTGGGCAATTCTATGAGCAGTTCTTC. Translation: CSASGQFYEQFF.

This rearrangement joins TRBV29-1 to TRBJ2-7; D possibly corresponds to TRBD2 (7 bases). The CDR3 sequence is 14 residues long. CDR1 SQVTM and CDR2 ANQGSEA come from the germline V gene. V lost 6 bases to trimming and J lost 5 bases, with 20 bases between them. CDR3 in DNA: TGCAGCGTGGCCCGATTGGGGGGGGGCCACGAGCAGTACTTC. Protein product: CSVARLGGGHEQYF.

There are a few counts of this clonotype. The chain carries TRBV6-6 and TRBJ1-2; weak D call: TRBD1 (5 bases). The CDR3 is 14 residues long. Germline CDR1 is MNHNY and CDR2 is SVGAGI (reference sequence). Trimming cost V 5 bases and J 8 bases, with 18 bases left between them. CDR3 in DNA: TGTGCCAGCAGTCCGGGACCCCCTTTGGGGGGCTACACCTTC. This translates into CASSPGPPLGGYTF.

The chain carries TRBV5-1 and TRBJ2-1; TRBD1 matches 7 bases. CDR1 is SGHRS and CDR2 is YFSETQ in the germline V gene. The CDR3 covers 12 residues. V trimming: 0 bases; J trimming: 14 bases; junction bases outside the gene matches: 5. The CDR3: CASSLGRGQKFF. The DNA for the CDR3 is TGCGCCAGCAGCTTGGGAAGGGGGCAAAAGTTCTTC.

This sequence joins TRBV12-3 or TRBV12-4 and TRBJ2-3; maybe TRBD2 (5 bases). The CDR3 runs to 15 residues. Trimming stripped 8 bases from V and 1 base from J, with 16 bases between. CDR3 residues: CASVRRHGGTDTQYF. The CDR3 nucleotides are TGTGCCAGCGTCCGTCGACACGGGGGCACAGATACGCAGTATTTT.

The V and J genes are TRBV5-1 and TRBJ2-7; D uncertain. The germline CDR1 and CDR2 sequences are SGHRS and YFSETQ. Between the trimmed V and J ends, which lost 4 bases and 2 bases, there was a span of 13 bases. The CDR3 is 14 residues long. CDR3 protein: CASSLVEPPYEQYF. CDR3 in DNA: TGCGCCAGCAGCCTAGTAGAGCCCCCCTACGAGCAGTACTTC.

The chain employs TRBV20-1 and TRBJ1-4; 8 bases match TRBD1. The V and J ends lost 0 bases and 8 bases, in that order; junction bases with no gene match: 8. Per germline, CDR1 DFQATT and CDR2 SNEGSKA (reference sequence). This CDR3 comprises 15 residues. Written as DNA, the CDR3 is TGCAGTGCTAGAGATTCAGGGGGCCCTCCGGAAAAACTGTTTTTT. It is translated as CSARDSGGPPEKLFF.

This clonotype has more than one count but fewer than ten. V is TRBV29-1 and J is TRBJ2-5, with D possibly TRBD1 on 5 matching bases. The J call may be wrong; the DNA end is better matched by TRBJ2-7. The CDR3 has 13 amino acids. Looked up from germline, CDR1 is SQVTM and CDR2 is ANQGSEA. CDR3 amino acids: CSVAQTVPNEQYF. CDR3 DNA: TGCAGCGTTGCGCAGACAGTTCCTAACGAGCAGTACTTC.

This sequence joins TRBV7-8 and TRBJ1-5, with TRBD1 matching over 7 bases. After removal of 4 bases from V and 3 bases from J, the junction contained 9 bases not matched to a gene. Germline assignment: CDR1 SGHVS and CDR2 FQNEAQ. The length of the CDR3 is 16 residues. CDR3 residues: CASSSFGGQLNQPQHF. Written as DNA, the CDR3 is TGTGCCAGCAGCTCGTTTGGGGGACAGCTCAATCAGCCCCAGCATTTT.

The DNA for the CDR3 is TGCAGTGCTCGGGGGCCTTTCTTT. Protein: CSARGPFF. This chain links TRBV20-1 with TRBJ1-1; D perhaps matches TRBD1 (6 bases). Germline-derived CDR1 and CDR2 are DFQATT and SNEGSKA (reference sequence). The CDR3 loop spans 8 amino acids. Trimming removed 5 bases from V and 12 bases from J, with 7 bases in between.

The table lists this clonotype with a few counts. Written as DNA, the CDR3 is TGTGCCAGCAGTGGGGTGGAATTAAGATACGAGCAGTACTTC. Its translation: CASSGVELRYEQYF. The genes are TRBV12-3 or TRBV12-4 and TRBJ2-5; D is undetermined. The J call may be faulty, since TRBJ2-7 better matches the DNA end. CDR3 length equals 14 residues.